This TCR beta chain derives from a study of multiple sclerosis patients with progressive multifocal leukoencephalopathy. Regarding the study as a whole: In most PML patients, TRB repertoires appeared less diverse by entropy. TRBV and TRBJ usage showed no common pattern when PML developed.

The time point denotes: before natalizumab initiation. The T0 samples predate the first natalizumab infusion. For this clone: Its antigen is currently unknown.

The data were produced by immunoSEQ multiplex PCR, yet TCRdb's version contains in-frame clones alone and is incomplete. The sample lists more than 25,000 clones, 70% to 90% occurring once. This TCR was sampled from a human donor with multiple sclerosis. Input material: PBMCs.

The CDR3 DNA sequence: TGCGCCAGCAGCCAAGACAGGGGGCCGGCAGATACGCAGTATTTT. Protein sequence: CASSQDRGPADTQYF. The chain joins TRBV4-3 to TRBJ2-3, with 8 positions matching TRBD1. J gave up 4 bases and V 0 bases, and 3 bases lay outside the gene matches. The V gene's germline CDR1 is LGHNA and CDR2 YSLEER. The CDR3 length is 15 residues.